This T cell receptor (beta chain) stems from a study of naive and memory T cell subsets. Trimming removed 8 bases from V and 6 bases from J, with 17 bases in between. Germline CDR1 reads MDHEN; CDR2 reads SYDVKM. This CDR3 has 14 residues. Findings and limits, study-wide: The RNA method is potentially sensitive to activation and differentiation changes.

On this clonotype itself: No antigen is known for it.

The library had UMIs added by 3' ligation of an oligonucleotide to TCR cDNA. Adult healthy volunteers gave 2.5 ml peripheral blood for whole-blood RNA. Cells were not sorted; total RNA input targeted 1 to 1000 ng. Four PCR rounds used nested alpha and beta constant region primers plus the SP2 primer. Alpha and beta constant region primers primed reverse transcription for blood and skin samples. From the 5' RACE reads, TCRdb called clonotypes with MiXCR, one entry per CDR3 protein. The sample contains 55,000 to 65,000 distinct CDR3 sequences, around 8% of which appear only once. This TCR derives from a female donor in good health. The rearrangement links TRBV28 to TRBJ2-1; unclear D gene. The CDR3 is CASFSLTASNEQFF. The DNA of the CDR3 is TGTGCCAGCTTCTCCTTGACTGCATCCAATGAGCAGTTCTTC.